The 10 T cell receptor beta chains reported below all come from one sample, sequenced in a study of blood T cell repertoires in COVID-19 (dated by TCRdb to about 2020). The library relied on the immunoSEQ multiplex PCR assay. TCRdb holds this immuneACCESS table with in-frame rearrangements only. Some clones are missing; in checked studies, unresolved V genes explain under half, and the rest has no known cause. For this sample the table gives about 200,000 clones, of which 75% to 90% were detected only once. The top ten clones comprise roughly 4.9% of the sample. The sequenced sample consisted of PBMCs or T cells enriched from blood (not recorded which). These receptors were taken from a woman aged 25-40 years who had been exposed to COVID-19.

CDR3: CSASPPGDYEQYF. The CDR3 DNA sequence: TGCAGTGCTAGTCCTCCGGGAGACTACGAGCAGTACTTC. The rearrangement links TRBV20-1 to TRBJ2-7; possible D gene TRBD2, 6 bases. The CDR3 extends over 13 amino acids. Trimming pared 3 bases from V and 3 bases from J, leaving 12 bases between. The germline V gene encodes CDR1 DFQATT and CDR2 SNEGSKA (reference sequence).

This chain links TRBV5-1 with TRBJ2-3, with 8 positions matching TRBD2. Germline CDR1 and CDR2: SGHRS and YFSETQ. The CDR3 is 16 amino acids. The V and J ends lost 3 bases and 5 bases, in that order; junction bases with no gene match: 11. For the CDR3, the DNA is TGCGCCAGCAGCTGGGGGTTAGCGGGGCGAGGAGATACGCAGTATTTT. It encodes CASSWGLAGRGDTQYF. Supplemented by reference TRBV5-1 and TRBJ2-3, the full variable domain reads KAGVTQTPRYLIKTRGQQVTLSCSPISGHRSVSWYQQTPGQGLQFLFEYFSETQRNKGNFPGRFSGRQFSNSRSEMNVSTLELGDSALYLCASSWGLAGRGDTQYFGPGTRLTVL.

V usage is TRBV11-3 and J usage is TRBJ2-1; tentative D call: TRBD2 (5 bases). There are 12 residues in the CDR3. The germline V and J ends were trimmed by 5 bases and 10 bases, with 12 bases remaining between them. Per germline, CDR1 SGHNT and CDR2 YENEEA. The CDR3 DNA sequence: TGTGCCAGCAGCCCGAACCCGGGGGAGCAGTTCTTC. As protein: CASSPNPGEQFF.

V usage is TRBV30 and J usage is TRBJ1-2; 7 bases are shared with TRBD1. This CDR3 contains 13 residues. Germline trimming cut 6 bases from V and 8 bases from J; bases unmatched to any gene: 12. CDR1 and CDR2 (germline): GTSNPN, SVGIG (reference sequence). The CDR3 reads CACLTGALRGYTF. CDR3 coding DNA: TGTGCCTGCTTAACAGGGGCCTTACGAGGCTACACCTTC.

This clone turned up a few times. The chain carries TRBV5-5 and TRBJ1-5; 9 bases match TRBD1. CDR1 is SGHKS and CDR2 is YYEKEE in the germline V gene (reference sequence). J was trimmed by 4 bases and V by 1 base; bases with no gene match: 3. This CDR3 region has 15 residues. The CDR3: CASSLWGQGNQPQHF. In nucleotides, the CDR3 is TGTGCCAGCAGCTTGTGGGGACAGGGTAATCAGCCCCAGCATTTT.

CDR3 sequence: CASSGGGSFGYGYTF. In nucleotides, the CDR3 is TGCGCCAGCAGCGGCGGGGGATCCTTCGGGTATGGCTACACCTTC. This sequence joins TRBV5-1 and TRBJ1-2; D might be TRBD1 (5 bases). Trimming took off 4 bases at V and 5 bases at J, with 18 bases between the two ends. From germline, CDR1 is SGHRS and CDR2 YFSETQ. The CDR3 consists of 15 residues.

A word on this clone: The junction departs from the called germline gene at one end, perhaps through a read error. The chain recombines TRBV7-6 with TRBJ2-2; no clear D. The germline gives CDR1 SGHVS, CDR2 FNYEAQ. The CDR3 is 12 amino acids. CDR3 DNA sequence: TGTACCAGCAGCTTAGTACTCGGGGAGCTGTTTTTT. It translates to CTSSLVLGELFF.

The chain couples TRBV10-1 to TRBJ2-3; tentative D call: TRBD1 (5 bases). The germline gives CDR1 WNHNN, CDR2 SYGVQD (reference sequence). The V and J ends lost 2 bases and 3 bases respectively, with 9 bases between them. The length of the CDR3 is 14 residues. The CDR3 region has the DNA TGCGCCAGCAGTGAGGGGGCCGGGACAGATACGCAGTATTTT. This encodes CASSEGAGTDTQYF.

The V gene is TRBV6-2 or TRBV6-3, the J gene TRBJ1-5; D is possibly TRBD1 (6 bases). The V end lost 6 bases, the J end lost 0 bases, and 12 bases lay between the germline ends. The CDR3 has 15 amino acids. Germline CDR1 and CDR2: MNHEY and SVGEGT. CDR3 residues: CASSAGVYSNQPQHF. DNA for the CDR3: TGTGCCAGCAGCGCAGGGGTTTATAGCAATCAGCCCCAGCATTTT.

This sequence joins TRBV29-1 and TRBJ2-5, with a tentative D call TRBD1 (6 bases). Germline CDR1 is SQVTM and CDR2 is ANQGSEA. Trimming took 7 bases from V and 3 from J, leaving 12 bases between them. The CDR3 has 12 residues. The CDR3 reads CSAGNREETQYF. Written as DNA, the CDR3 is TGCAGCGCCGGCAACAGGGAAGAGACCCAGTACTTC.